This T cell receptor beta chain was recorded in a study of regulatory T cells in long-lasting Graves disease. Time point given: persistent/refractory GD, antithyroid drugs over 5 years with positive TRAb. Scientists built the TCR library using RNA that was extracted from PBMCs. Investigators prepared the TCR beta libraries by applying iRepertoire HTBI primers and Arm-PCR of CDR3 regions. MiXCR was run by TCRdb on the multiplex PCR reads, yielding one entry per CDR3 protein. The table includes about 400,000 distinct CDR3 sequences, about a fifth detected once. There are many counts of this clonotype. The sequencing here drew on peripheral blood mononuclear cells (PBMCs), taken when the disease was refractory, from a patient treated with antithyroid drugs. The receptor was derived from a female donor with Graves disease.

CDR3: CASSSSGRAVETQYF. The CDR3, as DNA: TGTGCCAGCAGTTCAAGCGGGAGGGCCGTGGAGACCCAGTACTTC. The J gene is TRBJ2-5, the V gene TRBV28, with TRBD2 identical over 10 bases. Trimming took 4 bases from V and 5 from J; bases not matched to a gene: 7. This CDR3 comprises 15 residues. Germline CDR1 reads MDHEN; CDR2 reads SYDVKM.